This T cell receptor beta chain was documented in a study of cytomegalovirus exposure and HLA in healthy donors. On the study more broadly: Per a later analysis, the roughly 690 first-cohort and approximately 120 validation repertoires shared one platform.

TCRdb's copy holds only in-frame clones and misses some; the assay was immunoSEQ multiplex PCR. The sample yields 150,000 to 200,000 clones, 84% seen once. The receptor was isolated from a woman aged 18-30 years in good health and CMV-seropositive. Sequencing was carried out using PBMCs.

CDR3 protein: CASSPVTGPGTQYF. As DNA, the CDR3 is TGTGCCAGCAGTCCGGTGACAGGGCCGGGAACCCAGTACTTC. The chain carries TRBV27 and TRBJ2-5; TRBD1 agrees at 7 bases. J lost 8 bases, V lost 5 bases, and 11 bases had no gene match. CDR3 length: 14 residues. CDR1 is MNHEY and CDR2 is SMNVEV in the germline V gene (reference sequence).